The 10 T cell receptor beta chains below come from one sample, sequenced in a study of spatial heterogeneity in lung cancer. Whole-study results and caveats: Tumors with more nonsynonymous mutations had more expanded intratumoral alpha and beta TCRs.

Time point denoted: sample taken at primary tumor resection. MiXCR, run by TCRdb on the 5' RACE reads, gives a single entry per CDR3 protein. The repertoire includes around 20,000 distinct CDR3 sequences, about 7% of them detected once, and 20% to 25% sits in the top ten. No cognate antigen is known for these TCRs. The sequencing here drew on lung tumor tissue, taken at surgery. Source of these receptors: a female donor with early-stage non-small cell lung cancer.

This clonotype was seen many times. The chain uses TRBV11-2 and TRBJ1-6; the D is unclear. The V end was cut by 1 base, the J end by 10 bases, with 11 bases between. This CDR3 contains 14 residues. Germline V lookup: CDR1 SGHAT, CDR2 FQNNGV. The CDR3: CASSLVVAGSPLHF. In DNA, the CDR3 is TGTGCCAGCAGCTTAGTCGTAGCGGGGTCACCCCTCCACTTT.

This clonotype was picked up many times. The chain joins TRBV10-3 to TRBJ1-4, with D uncertain. This CDR3 has 14 residues. CDR1 is ENHRY and CDR2 is SYGVKD in the germline V gene. V was trimmed by 4 bases and J by 7 bases, leaving 13 bases between them. The CDR3 DNA reads as TGTGCCATCAGTGTGCGGGCCGAATCTGAAAAACTGTTTTTT. Amino acid sequence: CAISVRAESEKLFF.

In this sample, this clonotype turned up a few times. This chain uses TRBV5-1 with TRBJ2-5; 9 bases fit TRBD1. The germline gives CDR1 SGHRS, CDR2 YFSETQ. The V gene end was trimmed by 0 bases and the J gene end by 4 bases; junction bases not matched to a gene: 1. There are 14 residues in the CDR3. In DNA form, the CDR3 reads TGCGCCAGCAGCTTGGAGACAGGGGGAGAGACCCAGTACTTC. Residues: CASSLETGGETQYF.

This clonotype was recorded a few times. This chain uses TRBV20-1 with TRBJ2-6; D not certain. The CDR3 is 13 residues long. Trimming took 2 bases from V and 0 from J, leaving 2 bases between them. From germline, CDR1 is DFQATT and CDR2 SNEGSKA (reference sequence). As DNA, the CDR3 is TGCAGTGCTAGATCCTCTGGGGCCAACGTCCTGACTTTC. Translation: CSARSSGANVLTF.

This clonotype was seen ten or more times. The gene calls are TRBV11-3 and TRBJ1-1, with TRBD1 matching 7 bases. With V trimmed by 5 bases and J by 5 bases, 8 bases remained unmatched. CDR3 size: 14 residues. Germline V CDR1 and CDR2: SGHNT, YENEEA. This chain's CDR3 is CASSPPGQETEAFF. CDR3 nucleotides: TGTGCCAGCAGCCCCCCCGGACAGGAAACTGAAGCTTTCTTT.

This clonotype is medium-sized in the sample. This rearrangement joins TRBV30 to TRBJ2-7; 7 bases match TRBD2. V shed 0 bases and J 2 bases; nucleotides not matched to a gene: 4. Germline V lookup: CDR1 GTSNPN, CDR2 SVGIG (reference sequence). The CDR3 is made up of 14 amino acids. The CDR3 sequence: CAWSVSSGAYEQYF. As DNA, the CDR3 is TGTGCCTGGAGTGTATCCAGCGGGGCCTACGAGCAGTACTTC.

This clonotype turned up a few times. The chain couples TRBV6-5 to TRBJ2-7, with D tentatively TRBD1 (6 bases). Trimming stripped 1 base from V and 4 bases from J, with 14 bases between. Germline V gives CDR1 MNHEY, CDR2 SVGAGI. The CDR3 extends over 15 amino acids. CDR3 DNA: TGTGCCAGCAGTTACTTCCCTTTGGACAGTTACGAGCAGTACTTC. This encodes CASSYFPLDSYEQYF.

For this clonotype: A read error may explain this, as a much larger clone is one base away. DNA for the CDR3: TGTGCCAGCAGTTTATCCCGGACAGGGGTGATATACAATGAGCAGTTCTTC. It translates to CASSLSRTGVIYNEQFF. The genes are TRBV12-3 or TRBV12-4 and TRBJ2-1; TRBD1 matches at 9 bases. This CDR3 has 17 residues. J was trimmed by 4 bases and V by 2 bases; bases with no gene match: 9.

This clonotype was recorded many times. The rearrangement links TRBV20-1 to TRBJ2-2; a possible D gene is TRBD2 (6 bases). The V end was cut by 6 bases, the J end by 2 bases, with 19 bases between. The V gene's germline CDR1 is DFQATT and CDR2 SNEGSKA (reference sequence). This CDR3 comprises 16 residues. The CDR3 region is CSAGGAQLENTGELFF. The CDR3 nucleotides are TGCAGTGCCGGGGGAGCACAACTCGAAAACACCGGGGAGCTGTTTTTT.

This clonotype came up once. V usage is TRBV5-1 and J usage is TRBJ1-6, with 9 nucleotides matching TRBD1. The germline CDR1 and CDR2 sequences are SGHRS and YFSETQ. With 4 bases clipped from V and 9 bases from J, the junction kept 5 bases outside the gene matches. This CDR3 comprises 14 residues. CDR3 sequence: CASSLGQGRSPLHF. CDR3 bases: TGCGCCAGCAGCCTAGGACAGGGGCGTTCACCCCTCCACTTT. Supplemented by reference TRBV5-1 and TRBJ1-6, the full variable domain reads KAGVTQTPRYLIKTRGQQVTLSCSPISGHRSVSWYQQTPGQGLQFLFEYFSETQRNKGNFPGRFSGRQFSNSRSEMNVSTLELGDSALYLCASSLGQGRSPLHFGNGTRLTVT.